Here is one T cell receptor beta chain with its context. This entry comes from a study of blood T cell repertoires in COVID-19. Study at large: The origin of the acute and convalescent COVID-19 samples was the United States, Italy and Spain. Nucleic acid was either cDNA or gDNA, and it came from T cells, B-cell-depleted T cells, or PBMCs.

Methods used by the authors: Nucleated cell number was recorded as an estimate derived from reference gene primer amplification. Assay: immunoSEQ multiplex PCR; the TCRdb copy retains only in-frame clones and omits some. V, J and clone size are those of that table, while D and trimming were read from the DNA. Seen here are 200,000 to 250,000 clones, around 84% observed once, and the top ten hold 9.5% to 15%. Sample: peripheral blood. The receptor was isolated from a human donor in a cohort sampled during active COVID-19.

CDR3 nucleotides: TGTGCCAGTAGTCCGTCGGCCGACTGGAGCAATCAGCCCCAGCATTTT. The encoded protein is CASSPSADWSNQPQHF. The chain carries TRBV19 and TRBJ1-5; no definite D call. CDR3 length equals 16 residues. CDR1 and CDR2 (germline): LNHDA, SQIVND (reference sequence). The germline V and J ends were trimmed by 5 bases and 1 base, with 15 bases remaining between them.